The sequence of this T cell receptor beta chain was determined in a study of human CD8 memory T cell subsets. Overall study results and limits: Only a minimal degree of mutual overlap characterized stem-like memory and precursor exhausted T cell repertoires. Diversity in stem-like memory and precursor exhausted T cells was similarly high, unlike effector memory cells.

This clonotype was seen repeatedly, ten times or more. Its target is unknown. RNA was isolated from duplicate vials, each containing under 160,000 sorted CD8+ T cells, for every subset. The CDR3 has 16 residues. Germline CDR1 and CDR2: LGHNA and YSLEER. V was cut by 3 bases and J by 2 bases, with 14 bases left in between. Generation of TCR beta libraries used UMI-labeled 5' RACE. Via MiXCR, TCRdb re-called the 5' RACE reads, giving one row per CDR3 protein. This sample has under 10,000 distinct CDR3 sequences, with 3% to 5% found just once. Specimen: CD8+ T cells from PBMCs. The clonotype was recovered from a human donor in good health. This chain uses TRBV4-3 with TRBJ2-1, with D tentatively TRBD2 (5 bases). CDR3 loop: CASSHDSGGPYNEQFF. The CDR3, as DNA: TGCGCCAGCAGCCATGACTCCGGAGGACCCTACAATGAGCAGTTCTTC.